The clone carrying this T cell receptor (beta chain) was counted at least ten times. Its matching antigen is unknown. V gave up 6 bases and J gave up 7 bases, with 18 bases separating them. This CDR3 contains 14 residues. Germline lookup yields CDR1 MNHNS and CDR2 SASEGT. The data derive from a study of T cells in Graves' hyperthyroidism and ophthalmopathy. Overall study results and limits: Separation of ophthalmopathy from stable hyperthyroidism was achieved by a 13 V-J model. Progression to ophthalmopathy was predicted a median of roughly 6.8 months early.

No progression to ophthalmopathy during 18 months of follow-up defined stable disease. Amplified TCR beta CDR3 regions derived from RNA transcripts. First-round RT-PCR of the TCR CDR3 relied on the HTBI primer set. MiXCR, applied by TCRdb to the multiplex PCR reads, yields one record per CDR3 protein. The data contain approximately 380,000 distinct CDR3 sequences, under 20% of them singletons. This receptor was taken from a woman aged 18 to 35 with Graves' hyperthyroidism. What was sequenced was blood. This sequence joins TRBV6-1 and TRBJ1-1; D uncertain. The CDR3 protein is CASRRSGREDEAFF. Written as DNA, the CDR3 is TGTGCCAGCAGACGAAGCGGGAGGGAGGATGAAGCTTTCTTT.